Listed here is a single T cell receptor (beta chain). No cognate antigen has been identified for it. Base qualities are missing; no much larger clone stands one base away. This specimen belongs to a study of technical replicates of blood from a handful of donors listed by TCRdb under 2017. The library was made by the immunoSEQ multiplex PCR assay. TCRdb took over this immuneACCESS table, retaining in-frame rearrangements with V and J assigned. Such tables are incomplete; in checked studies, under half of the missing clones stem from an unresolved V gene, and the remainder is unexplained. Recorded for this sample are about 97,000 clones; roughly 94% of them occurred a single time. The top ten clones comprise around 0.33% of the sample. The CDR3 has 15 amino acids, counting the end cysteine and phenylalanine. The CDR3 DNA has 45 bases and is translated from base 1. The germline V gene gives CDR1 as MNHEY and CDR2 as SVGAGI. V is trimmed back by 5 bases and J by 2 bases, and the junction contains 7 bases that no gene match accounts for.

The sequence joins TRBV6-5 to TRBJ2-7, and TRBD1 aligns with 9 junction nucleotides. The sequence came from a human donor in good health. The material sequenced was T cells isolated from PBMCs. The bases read TGTGCCAGCAGTGGCCCGGGACAGGGAACCTACGAGCAGTACTTC. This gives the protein CASSGPGQGTYEQYF.